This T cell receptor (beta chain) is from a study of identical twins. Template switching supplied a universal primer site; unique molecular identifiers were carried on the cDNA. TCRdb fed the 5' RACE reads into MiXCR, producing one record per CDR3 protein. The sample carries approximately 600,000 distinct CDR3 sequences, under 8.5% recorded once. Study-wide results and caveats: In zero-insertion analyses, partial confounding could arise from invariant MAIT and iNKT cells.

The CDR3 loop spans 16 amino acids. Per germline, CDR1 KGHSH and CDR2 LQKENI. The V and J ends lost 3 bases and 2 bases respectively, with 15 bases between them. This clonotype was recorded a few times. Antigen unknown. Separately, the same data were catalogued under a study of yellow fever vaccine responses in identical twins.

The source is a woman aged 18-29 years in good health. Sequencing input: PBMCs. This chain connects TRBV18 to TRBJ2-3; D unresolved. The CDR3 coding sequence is TGTGCCAGCTCACCCCCCGCGAGGAAGTTCACAGATACGCAGTATTTT. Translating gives CASSPPARKFTDTQYF.